Given below is one T cell receptor beta chain in context. What it binds is not known. Profiling relied on immunoSEQ multiplex PCR, and the TCRdb table lists in-frame clones only, not all of them. The sample records roughly 76,000 clones, around 93% being singletons. This entry comes from a study of lymphopenia after photon versus proton radiotherapy. V was pared by 0 bases and J by 2 bases, with 11 bases between. The CDR3 consists of 15 residues. Germline CDR1 MNHEY, CDR2 SVGAGI. The study's findings and limits: Authors raise, but do not show, better survival with proton therapy. Oligoclonal CD8+ Temra expansion after nadir drove photon patients' diversity drop. Relative stability marked proton patients; photon patients lost diversity and naive cells.

The genes are TRBV6-5 and TRBJ2-7; D gene unclear. The specimen comprised peripheral blood, sampled from a patient treated with photon-based radiotherapy. The source is a woman between 35 and 50 years old with cholangiocarcinoma. Here the CDR3 DNA reads TGTGCCAGCAGTTACTCGCTTCCGAAGACCTACGAGCAGTACTTC. This encodes CASSYSLPKTYEQYF.